This TCR beta chain comes out of a study of Graves' ophthalmopathy and Graves' hyperthyroidism. The TCR beta CDR3 regions underwent amplification from RNA transcripts. HTBI primers served in a first-round RT-PCR, which a second-round multiplex PCR followed. TCRdb used MiXCR to reprocess the multiplex PCR reads, holding one entry per CDR3 protein. The table lists approximately 700,000 distinct CDR3 sequences, roughly 41% of them singletons. This clonotype was recorded a few times. Its antigen remains unknown. Study conclusions and caveats: Most clonotypes expanded in thyroid above 0.001 frequency were present in blood too. Discriminating ophthalmopathy from stable hyperthyroidism, a 13-signature model attained a sensitivity of approximately 90% and a specificity of approximately 77%.

Clinical symptoms, serum thyroxine, TRAb, thyroid ultrasound and orbital computed tomography formed the basis of diagnosis. PBMCs were isolated from an approximately 10 ml sample of fresh peripheral blood. The clonotype comes from an adult man with Graves' ophthalmopathy. Material: peripheral blood.

CDR3 bases: TGTGCCAGCAGCCAAGATCTCGTGGGCACCGGGGAGCTGTTTTTT. Encoded protein: CASSQDLVGTGELFF. The genes are TRBV7-2 and TRBJ2-2; D gene unclear. CDR1 and CDR2 (germline): SGHTA, FQGNSA. Trimming removed 5 bases at V and 4 bases at J, with 14 bases between. The CDR3 totals 15 residues.